This T cell receptor beta chain was sequenced for a study of cytomegalovirus exposure and HLA in healthy donors. Study summary: Roughly 179 million T cells yielded 120 million or so unique TCR beta sequences, as an earlier analysis found. Whole-study findings and limits: Whilst most TCR sequences proved rare, a subset of public TCRs occurred across many donors.

The CDR3 is 18 residues long. Germline lookup yields CDR1 SGHVS and CDR2 FQNEAQ. With 4 bases clipped from V and 1 base from J, the junction kept 10 bases outside the gene matches. About this clone: Its antigen is unknown.

The PCR ran on 60 Vbeta and 13 Jbeta primers. TCRdb's copy holds only in-frame clones and misses some; the assay was immunoSEQ multiplex PCR. This table has about 77,000 clones, around 78% appearing once. The rearrangement joins TRBV7-8 to TRBJ2-3; 11 bases are a match to TRBD2. Input material: PBMCs. This TCR came from a man aged 40-49 years in good health and CMV-seronegative. The CDR3 sequence is CASSSPTSGAGGTDTQYF. The CDR3 DNA follows: TGTGCCAGCAGCTCCCCGACTAGCGGGGCTGGTGGCACAGATACGCAGTATTTT.